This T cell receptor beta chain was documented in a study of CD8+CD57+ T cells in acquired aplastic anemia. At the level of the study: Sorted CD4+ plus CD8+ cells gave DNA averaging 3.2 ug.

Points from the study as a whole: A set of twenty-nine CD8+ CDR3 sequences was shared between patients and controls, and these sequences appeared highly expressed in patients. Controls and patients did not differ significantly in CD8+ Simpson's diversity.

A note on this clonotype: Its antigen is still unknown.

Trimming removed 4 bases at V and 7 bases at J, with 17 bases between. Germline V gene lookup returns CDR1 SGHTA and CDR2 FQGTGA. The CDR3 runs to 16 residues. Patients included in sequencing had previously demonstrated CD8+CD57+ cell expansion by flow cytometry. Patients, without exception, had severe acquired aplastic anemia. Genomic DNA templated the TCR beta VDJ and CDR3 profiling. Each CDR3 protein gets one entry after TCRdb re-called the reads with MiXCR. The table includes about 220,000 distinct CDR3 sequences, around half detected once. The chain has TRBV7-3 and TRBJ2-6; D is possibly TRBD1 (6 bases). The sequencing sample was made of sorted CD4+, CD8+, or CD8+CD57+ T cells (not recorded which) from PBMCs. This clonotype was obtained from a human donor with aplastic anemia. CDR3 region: CASSSPGAGDANVLTF. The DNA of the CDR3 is TGTGCCAGCAGCTCCCCCGGGGCAGGGGATGCCAACGTCCTGACTTTC. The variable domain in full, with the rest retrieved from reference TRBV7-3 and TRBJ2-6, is GAGVSQTPSNKVTEKGKYVELRCDPISGHTALYWYRQSLGQGPEFLIYFQGTGAADDSGLPNDRFFAVRPEGSVSTLKIQRTERGDSAVYLCASSSPGAGDANVLTFGAGSRLTVL.